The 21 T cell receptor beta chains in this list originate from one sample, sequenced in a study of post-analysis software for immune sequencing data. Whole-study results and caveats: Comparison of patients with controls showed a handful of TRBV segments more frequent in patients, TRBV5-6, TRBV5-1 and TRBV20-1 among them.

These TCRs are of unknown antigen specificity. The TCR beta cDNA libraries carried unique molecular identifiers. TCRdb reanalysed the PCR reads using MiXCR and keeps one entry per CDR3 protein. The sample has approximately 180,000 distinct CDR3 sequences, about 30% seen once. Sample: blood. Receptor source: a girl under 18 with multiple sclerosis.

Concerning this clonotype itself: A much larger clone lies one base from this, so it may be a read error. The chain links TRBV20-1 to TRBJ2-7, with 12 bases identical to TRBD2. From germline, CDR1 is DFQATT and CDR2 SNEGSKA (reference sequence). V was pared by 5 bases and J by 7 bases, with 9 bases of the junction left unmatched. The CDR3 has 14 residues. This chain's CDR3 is CSAPLAGGPNEQYF. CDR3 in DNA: TGCAGTGCTCCTCTAGCGGGAGGGCCCAATGAGCAGTACTTC.

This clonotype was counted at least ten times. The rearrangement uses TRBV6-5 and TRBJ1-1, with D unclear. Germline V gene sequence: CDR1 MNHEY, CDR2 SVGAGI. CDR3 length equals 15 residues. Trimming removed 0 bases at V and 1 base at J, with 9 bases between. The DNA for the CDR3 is TGTGCCAGCAGTTACTCGCGTAAGGGGAACACTGAAGCTTTCTTT. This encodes CASSYSRKGNTEAFF.

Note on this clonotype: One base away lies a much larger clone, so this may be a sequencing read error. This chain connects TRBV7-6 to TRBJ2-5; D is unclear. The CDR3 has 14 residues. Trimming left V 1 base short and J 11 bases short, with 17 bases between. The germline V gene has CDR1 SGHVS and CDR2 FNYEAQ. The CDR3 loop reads CASSLGSGFNEQYF. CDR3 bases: TGTGCCAGCAGCTTAGGGTCGGGTTTTAATGAGCAGTACTTC.

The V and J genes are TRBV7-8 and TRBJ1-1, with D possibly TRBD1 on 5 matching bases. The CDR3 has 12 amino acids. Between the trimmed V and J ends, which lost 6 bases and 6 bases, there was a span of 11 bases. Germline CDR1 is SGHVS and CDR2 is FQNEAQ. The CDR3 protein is CASRSGGAEAFF. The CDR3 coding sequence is TGTGCCAGCAGGTCTGGGGGTGCTGAAGCTTTCTTT.

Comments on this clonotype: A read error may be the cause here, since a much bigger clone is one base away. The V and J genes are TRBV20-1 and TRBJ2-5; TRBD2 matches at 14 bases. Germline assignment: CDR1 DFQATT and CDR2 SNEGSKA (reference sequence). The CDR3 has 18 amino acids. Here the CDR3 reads CSAGPGLAGVGSRETQCF. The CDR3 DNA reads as TGCAGTGCTGGGCCGGGACTAGCGGGAGTTGGTTCTAGGGAGACCCAGTGCTTC.

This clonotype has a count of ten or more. CDR3 sequence (DNA): TGTGCCAGCGACCTAGGGGGGGCCATCTACAATGAGCAGTTCTTC. Translation gives CASDLGGAIYNEQFF. The J gene is TRBJ2-1, the V gene TRBV12-3 or TRBV12-4; maybe TRBD2 (7 bases). V dropped 8 bases and J dropped 3 bases, with 17 bases sitting between them. This CDR3 spans 15 amino acids.

The CDR3 region has the DNA TGTGCCAGCAGCAACGCCATACCAGCGACTTCCTACAATGAGCAGTTCTTC. This encodes CASSNAIPATSYNEQFF. The chain has TRBV21-1 and TRBJ2-1. TRBV21-1 corresponds to a pseudogene. The CDR3 has 17 residues.

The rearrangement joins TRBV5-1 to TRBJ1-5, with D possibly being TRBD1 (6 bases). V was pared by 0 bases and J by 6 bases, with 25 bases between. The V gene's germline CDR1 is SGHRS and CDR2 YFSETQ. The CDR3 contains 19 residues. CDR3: CASSLENSLGTLPGQPQHF. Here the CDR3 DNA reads TGCGCCAGCAGCTTGGAAAATTCTTTAGGGACACTACCAGGTCAGCCCCAGCATTTT. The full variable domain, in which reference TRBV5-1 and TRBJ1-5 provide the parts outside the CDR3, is KAGVTQTPRYLIKTRGQQVTLSCSPISGHRSVSWYQQTPGQGLQFLFEYFSETQRNKGNFPGRFSGRQFSNSRSEMNVSTLELGDSALYLCASSLENSLGTLPGQPQHFGDGTRLSIL.

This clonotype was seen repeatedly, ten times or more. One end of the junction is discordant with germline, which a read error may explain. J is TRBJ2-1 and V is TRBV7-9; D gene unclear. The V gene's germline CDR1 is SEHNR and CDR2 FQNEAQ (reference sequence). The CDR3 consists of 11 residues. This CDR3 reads CASSSDNEQFF. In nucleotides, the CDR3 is TGTGCCAGCAGCTCCGACAATGAGCAGTTCTTC. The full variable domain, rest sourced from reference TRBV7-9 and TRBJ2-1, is DTGVSQNPRHKITKRGQNVTFRCDPISEHNRLYWYRQTLGQGPEFLTYFQNEAQLEKSRLLSDRFSAERPKGSFSTLEIQRTEQGDSAMYLCASSSDNEQFFGPGTRLTVL.

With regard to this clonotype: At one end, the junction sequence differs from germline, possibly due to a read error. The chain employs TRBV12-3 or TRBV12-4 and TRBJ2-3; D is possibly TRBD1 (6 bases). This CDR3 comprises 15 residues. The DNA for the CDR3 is TGTGCCAGCAGTCACCTCGGGATGGGGGCAGATGCGCAGTATTTT. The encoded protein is CASSHLGMGADAQYF.

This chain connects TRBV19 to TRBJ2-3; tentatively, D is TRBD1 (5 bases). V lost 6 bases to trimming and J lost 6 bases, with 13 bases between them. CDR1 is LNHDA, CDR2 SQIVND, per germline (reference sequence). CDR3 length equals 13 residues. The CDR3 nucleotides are TGTGCCAGTAGCACCACCCCAGGGGATACGCAGTATTTT. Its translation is CASSTTPGDTQYF.

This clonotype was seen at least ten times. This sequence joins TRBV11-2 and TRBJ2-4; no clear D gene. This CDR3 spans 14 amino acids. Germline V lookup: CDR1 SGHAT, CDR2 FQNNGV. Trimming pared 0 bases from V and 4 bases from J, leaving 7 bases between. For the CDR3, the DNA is TGTGCCAGCAGCTTAGAGGGCGGAAAAAACATTCAGTACTTC. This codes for CASSLEGGKNIQYF.

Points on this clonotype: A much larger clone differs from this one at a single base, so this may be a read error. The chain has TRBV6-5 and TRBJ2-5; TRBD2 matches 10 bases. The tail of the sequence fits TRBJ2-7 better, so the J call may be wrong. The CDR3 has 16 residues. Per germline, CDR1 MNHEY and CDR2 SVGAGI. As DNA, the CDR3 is TGTGCCAGCAGTCCAACGCTAGCGGGAGCCCCCTACGAGCAGTACTTC. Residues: CASSPTLAGAPYEQYF.

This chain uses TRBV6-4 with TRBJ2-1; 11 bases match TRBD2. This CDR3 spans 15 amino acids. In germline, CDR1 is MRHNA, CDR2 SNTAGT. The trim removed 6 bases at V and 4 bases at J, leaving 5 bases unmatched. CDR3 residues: CASSRTSGLYNEQFF. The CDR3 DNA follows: TGTGCCAGCAGCAGGACTAGCGGGTTGTACAATGAGCAGTTCTTC.

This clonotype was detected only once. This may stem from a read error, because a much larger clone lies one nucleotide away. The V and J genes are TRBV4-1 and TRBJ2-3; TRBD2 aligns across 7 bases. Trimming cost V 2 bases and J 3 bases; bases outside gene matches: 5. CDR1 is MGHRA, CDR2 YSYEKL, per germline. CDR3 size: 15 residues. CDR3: CASSQILAETDTQYF. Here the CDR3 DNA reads TGCGCCAGCAGCCAAATCCTAGCGGAAACAGATACGCAGTATTTT.

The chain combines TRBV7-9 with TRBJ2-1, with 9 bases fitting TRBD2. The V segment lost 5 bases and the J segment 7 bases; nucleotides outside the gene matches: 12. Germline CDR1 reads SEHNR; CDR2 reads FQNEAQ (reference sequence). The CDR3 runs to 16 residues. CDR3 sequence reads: CASSPIAGEAGNEQFF. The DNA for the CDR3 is TGTGCCAGCAGCCCCATAGCGGGAGAGGCGGGAAATGAGCAGTTCTTC.

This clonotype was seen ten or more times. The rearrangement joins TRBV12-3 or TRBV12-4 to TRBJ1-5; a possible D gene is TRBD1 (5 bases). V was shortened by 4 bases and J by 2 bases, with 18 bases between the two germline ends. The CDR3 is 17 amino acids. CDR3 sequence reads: CASSSGGSDGRNQPQHF. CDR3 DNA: TGTGCCAGCAGTTCGGGGGGGTCGGATGGGCGCAATCAGCCCCAGCATTTT.

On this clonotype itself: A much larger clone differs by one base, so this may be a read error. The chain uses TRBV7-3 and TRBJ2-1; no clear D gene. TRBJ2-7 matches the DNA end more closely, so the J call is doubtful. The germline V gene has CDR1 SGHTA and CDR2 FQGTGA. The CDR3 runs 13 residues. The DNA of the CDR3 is TGTGCCAGCAGCTTAAAGGGAAGCAATGAGCAGTACTTC. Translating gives CASSLKGSNEQYF.

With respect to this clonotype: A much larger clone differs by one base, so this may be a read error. CDR3 loop: CASSLLGPAASSYNGQFF. The CDR3 DNA reads TGCGCCAGCAGCTTGTTGGGTCCAGCGGCAAGCTCCTACAATGGGCAGTTCTTC. The chain is built from TRBV5-1 and TRBJ2-1, with D tentatively TRBD2 (5 bases). Germline assignment: CDR1 SGHRS and CDR2 YFSETQ. CDR3 length: 18 amino acids.

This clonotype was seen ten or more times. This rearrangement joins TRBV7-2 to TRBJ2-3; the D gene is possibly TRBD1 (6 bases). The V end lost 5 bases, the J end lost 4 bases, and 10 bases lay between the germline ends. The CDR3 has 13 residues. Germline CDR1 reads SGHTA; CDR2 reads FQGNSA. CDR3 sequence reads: CASSLRQADTQYF. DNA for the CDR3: TGTGCCAGCAGCCTACGACAGGCAGATACGCAGTATTTT.

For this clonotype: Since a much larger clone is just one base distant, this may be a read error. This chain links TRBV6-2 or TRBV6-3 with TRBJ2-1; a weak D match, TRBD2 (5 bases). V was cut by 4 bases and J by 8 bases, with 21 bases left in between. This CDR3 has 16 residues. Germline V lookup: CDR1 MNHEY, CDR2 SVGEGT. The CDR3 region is CASSSIRAIKDYEQFF. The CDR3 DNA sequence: TGTGCCAGCAGTTCCATAAGGGCGATAAAGGACTATGAGCAGTTCTTC.